Listed here are 31 T cell receptor beta chains from one sample, sequenced in a study of graft-versus-host responses after intestinal transplantation. Clones were sequenced by immunoSEQ multiplex PCR, and TCRdb holds only the in-frame ones, with some missing. The data hold 15,000 to 20,000 clones, with about 38% observed a single time. Sequences were derived from alloreactive CD4+ T cells from a mixed lymphocyte reaction culture, sampled before intestinal transplant. As to subset: CFSE-low proliferating T cells sorted from roughly six-day pre-transplant mixed lymphocyte reaction (GvH or HvG direction). These receptors came from a human patient who received an intestinal transplant.

In DNA form, the CDR3 reads TGCGCCAGCAGCTTGTCACCTACAGCGAACACTGAAGCTTTCTTT. Its translation: CASSLSPTANTEAFF. The chain has TRBV5-1 and TRBJ1-1; D call uncertain. Trimming shortened V by 1 base and J by 1 base, and 11 bases separated the two germline ends. This CDR3 is 15 amino acids long. Germline V gives CDR1 SGHRS, CDR2 YFSETQ.

J is TRBJ2-7 and V is TRBV15, with unresolved D. The V gene lost 0 bases and the J gene lost 7 bases, with 19 bases spanning the gap. This CDR3 comprises 16 residues. Per germline, CDR1 LNHNV and CDR2 YYDKDF (reference sequence). CDR3 DNA sequence: TGTGCCACCAGCAGAGATCTCTTGCGGCCTTTACGGGAGCAGTACTTC. This gives the protein CATSRDLLRPLREQYF.

The V gene is TRBV5-6, the J gene TRBJ1-1; D gene uncertain. V lost 0 bases to trimming and J lost 4 bases, with 7 bases between them. Germline CDR1 and CDR2: SGHDT and YYEEEE. The CDR3 spans 13 residues. CDR3 residues: CASSLGGVTEAFF. As DNA, the CDR3 is TGTGCCAGCAGCTTGGGGGGAGTCACTGAAGCTTTCTTT.

This clone was seen a handful of times. The chain carries TRBV5-1 and TRBJ1-6, with 9 bases aligning to TRBD1. Per the germline V gene, CDR1 is SGHRS and CDR2 is YFSETQ. Germline trimming cut 2 bases from V and 14 bases from J; bases unmatched to any gene: 11. The CDR3 covers 15 residues. The CDR3 region is CASSFRDRDSATLHF. CDR3 bases: TGCGCCAGCAGCTTCCGGGACAGGGACTCTGCGACCCTCCACTTT.

The V call is TRBV19, the J call TRBJ2-1; 9 bases map to TRBD1. The CDR3 covers 19 residues. The germline CDR1 and CDR2 sequences are LNHDA and SQIVND (reference sequence). Trimming cost V 5 bases and J 0 bases; bases outside gene matches: 14. CDR3 in DNA: TGTGCCAGTAGTTGGGAGGGACAGGGAATCGCGCTCTCCTACAATGAGCAGTTCTTC. Translating it yields CASSWEGQGIALSYNEQFF.

This clone is medium-sized by share. The chain employs TRBV7-9 and TRBJ1-3; D call uncertain. The germline V and J ends were trimmed by 0 bases and 5 bases, with 8 bases remaining between them. The CDR3 covers 14 residues. Germline loops: CDR1 SEHNR, CDR2 FQNEAQ (reference sequence). The CDR3, as DNA: TGTGCCAGCAGCTTAGCTGGGCAGCGAAACACCATATATTTT. Translated: CASSLAGQRNTIYF.

This chain connects TRBV11-3 to TRBJ2-7; D might be TRBD1 (6 bases). CDR1 and CDR2 (germline): SGHNT, YENEEA. V was pared by 5 bases and J by 3 bases, with 14 bases between. The CDR3 extends over 14 amino acids. DNA of the CDR3: TGTGCCAGCAGCCCCTGGACAGCCAACTACGAGCAGTACTTC. Its translation is CASSPWTANYEQYF.

The chain has TRBV6-5 and TRBJ2-5; TRBD1 matches 12 bases. The trim removed 8 bases at V and 5 bases at J, leaving 6 bases unmatched. The CDR3 consists of 14 residues. Germline V gene sequence: CDR1 MNHEY, CDR2 SVGAGI. The CDR3 loop is CASGGTGGWETQYF. In DNA, the CDR3 is TGTGCCAGCGGGGGGACAGGGGGCTGGGAGACCCAGTACTTC.

The chain employs TRBV27 and TRBJ1-6; 8 nucleotides agree with TRBD1. The CDR3 totals 14 residues. V lost 4 bases, J lost 9 bases, and 5 bases stayed unmatched. Germline loops: CDR1 MNHEY, CDR2 SMNVEV (reference sequence). The CDR3 bases are TGTGCCAGCAGTTGGGGCGACAGGGGTTCACCCCTCCACTTT. It encodes CASSWGDRGSPLHF.

The chain links TRBV7-6 to TRBJ2-1; 14 bases agree with TRBD2. V was clipped by 5 bases and J by 2 bases; unmatched bases: 20. The germline V gene has CDR1 SGHVS and CDR2 FNYEAQ. This CDR3 spans 22 amino acids. In nucleotides, the CDR3 is TGTGCCAGCAGCACCATAGGGCGATTGGGACTAGCGGGGGAGGTCACCTACAATGAGCAGTTCTTC. Its protein is CASSTIGRLGLAGEVTYNEQFF.

The chain couples TRBV18 to TRBJ1-3; D remains ambiguous. This CDR3 region has 14 residues. Germline CDR1 KGHSH, CDR2 LQKENI. V lost 1 base, J lost 0 bases, and 4 bases lay in between. CDR3 sequence: CASSPRGSGNTIYF. The CDR3 DNA is TGTGCCAGCTCACCACGAGGCTCTGGAAACACCATATATTTT.

The chain couples TRBV9 to TRBJ2-1; the D gene is possibly TRBD1 (6 bases). V was clipped by 0 bases and J by 2 bases, with 12 bases between them. Germline V gives CDR1 SGDLS, CDR2 YYNGEE. CDR3 size: 16 residues. The CDR3 is CASSVEGQRTYNEQFF. DNA of the CDR3: TGTGCCAGCAGCGTAGAAGGACAGCGAACCTACAATGAGCAGTTCTTC.

V and J are TRBV6-1 and TRBJ2-2, with D possibly being TRBD1 (5 bases). CDR3 length: 14 amino acids. Trimming cost V 9 bases and J 1 base, with 12 bases left between them. The germline V gene encodes CDR1 MNHNS and CDR2 SASEGT. The CDR3 reads CASSRTRNTGELFF. For the CDR3, the DNA is TGTGCCAGTTCTCGGACAAGGAACACCGGGGAGCTGTTTTTT.

The chain has TRBV4-1 and TRBJ1-5; no definite D call. Trimming took 1 base from V and 3 from J, leaving 10 bases between them. CDR3 size: 15 residues. Germline assignment: CDR1 MGHRA and CDR2 YSYEKL. CDR3 nucleotide sequence: TGCGCCAGCAGCCAAGGTTTGCAGCTCAATCAGCCCCAGCATTTT. Translated, it gives CASSQGLQLNQPQHF.

The chain joins TRBV19 to TRBJ1-5; TRBD1 agrees at 9 bases. This CDR3 is built from 14 residues. V lost 6 bases, J lost 6 bases, and 6 bases stayed unmatched. The germline gives CDR1 LNHDA, CDR2 SQIVND (reference sequence). This CDR3 reads CASRFTGGVQPQHF. CDR3 DNA sequence: TGTGCCAGTAGATTTACAGGGGGCGTTCAGCCCCAGCATTTT. The full variable domain, rest sourced from reference TRBV19 and TRBJ1-5, is DGGITQSPKYLFRKEGQNVTLSCEQNLNHDAMYWYRQDPGQGLRLIYYSQIVNDFQKGDIAEGYSVSREKKESFPLTVTSAQKNPTAFYLCASRFTGGVQPQHFGDGTRLSIL.

In this sample, this clone turned up a few times. The genes are TRBV6-5 and TRBJ1-1; the match to TRBD1 covers 7 bases. The CDR3 covers 14 residues. V trimming: 5 bases; J trimming: 2 bases; junction bases outside the gene matches: 5. Germline V gene lookup returns CDR1 MNHEY and CDR2 SVGAGI. The CDR3 nucleotides are TGTGCCAGCAGTAGACAGGGTAAAAACACTGAAGCTTTCTTT. This gives the protein CASSRQGKNTEAFF.

V usage is TRBV27 and J usage is TRBJ1-1; no definite D call. There are 16 residues in the CDR3. V was trimmed by 2 bases and J by 1 base, leaving 14 bases between them. The germline V gene encodes CDR1 MNHEY and CDR2 SMNVEV (reference sequence). CDR3 nucleotide sequence: TGTGCCAGCAGTTTACGTAGCGCCAGAACGAACACTGAAGCTTTCTTT. Amino acid sequence: CASSLRSARTNTEAFF.

In its sample, this clone was seen a few times. CDR3 sequence (DNA): TGTGCCAGCAGTAGACAGGCAATCTACACAGATACGCAGTATTTT. It encodes CASSRQAIYTDTQYF. The chain joins TRBV2 to TRBJ2-3; D is perhaps TRBD1 (6 bases). Germline-derived CDR1 and CDR2 are SNHLY and FYNNEI. The CDR3 runs to 15 residues. Trimming removed 5 bases from V and 2 bases from J, with 14 bases in between.

The chain is built from TRBV25-1 and TRBJ1-5, with D perhaps matching TRBD1 (5 bases). Trimming cost V 4 bases and J 2 bases, with 12 bases left between them. Germline assignment: CDR1 MGHDK and CDR2 SYGVNS. This CDR3 is built from 15 residues. The CDR3 DNA follows: TGTGCCAGCAGTGGAGATCAGGGAGGCAATCAGCCCCAGCATTTT. Residues: CASSGDQGGNQPQHF.

This sequence joins TRBV6-5 and TRBJ1-1; the D is unclear. The CDR3 is 14 amino acids. V was trimmed by 6 bases and J by 1 base, leaving 12 bases between them. Germline V gene lookup returns CDR1 MNHEY and CDR2 SVGAGI. Here the CDR3 DNA reads TGTGCCAGCAGGAGAGTGGCAGGGAACACTGAAGCTTTCTTT. It codes for CASRRVAGNTEAFF.

This chain uses TRBV25-1 with TRBJ2-3; D not resolved. Germline V lookup: CDR1 MGHDK, CDR2 SYGVNS. With 4 bases removed from V and 5 bases from J, the gap between germline ends came to 7 bases. The CDR3 sequence is 12 residues long. The CDR3 DNA reads TGTGCCAGCAGTGCTTTTGGAGATACGCAGTATTTT. This translates into CASSAFGDTQYF. The variable domain in full, with the rest retrieved from reference TRBV25-1 and TRBJ2-3, is EADIYQTPRYLVIGTGKKITLECSQTMGHDKMYWYQQDPGMELHLIHYSYGVNSTEKGDLSSESTVSRIRTEHFPLTLESARPSHTSQYLCASSAFGDTQYFGPGTRLTVL.

This chain joins TRBV7-8 and TRBJ1-2, with unresolved D. The V end was cut by 5 bases, the J end by 2 bases, with 18 bases between. The germline CDR1 and CDR2 sequences are SGHVS and FQNEAQ. The CDR3 consists of 16 residues. The CDR3 nucleotides are TGTGCCAGCAGCGTCACGTATAGGGCAGAAAACTATGGCTACACCTTC. It encodes CASSVTYRAENYGYTF.

V gene TRBV6-6 combines with J gene TRBJ1-5; 8 bases match TRBD1. CDR1 is MNHNY, CDR2 SVGAGI, per germline (reference sequence). CDR3 size: 14 residues. The V and J ends lost 6 bases and 6 bases, in that order; junction bases with no gene match: 7. The CDR3 nucleotides are TGTGCCAGCAGCCACAGGGGGAGCGGTCAGCCCCAGCATTTT. Amino acid sequence: CASSHRGSGQPQHF.

The chain links TRBV15 to TRBJ1-1; D is uncertain. CDR1 and CDR2 from the germline V gene are LNHNV and YYDKDF (reference sequence). The V end lost 3 bases, the J end lost 6 bases, and 20 bases lay between the germline ends. CDR3 length: 16 amino acids. The CDR3 sequence is CATSSQNKDGRAEAFF. The CDR3 DNA sequence: TGTGCCACCAGCAGCCAAAACAAGGACGGACGGGCTGAAGCTTTCTTT.

By sample fraction, this clone is medium-sized. This chain links TRBV18 with TRBJ1-2; D call uncertain. Trimming shortened V by 4 bases and J by 0 bases, and 12 bases separated the two germline ends. CDR3 length equals 15 residues. Germline lookup yields CDR1 KGHSH and CDR2 LQKENI. The chain's CDR3 is CASSQELRSNYGYTF. The CDR3 DNA follows: TGTGCCAGCTCACAAGAACTAAGATCTAACTATGGCTACACCTTC.

This clone occurred once. The chain couples TRBV7-3 to TRBJ2-1; TRBD2 agrees at 8 bases. Germline CDR1 reads SGHTA; CDR2 reads FQGTGA. The trim removed 0 bases at V and 7 bases at J, leaving 5 bases unmatched. This CDR3 spans 15 amino acids. The CDR3 here is CASSLTRGASNEQFF. DNA for the CDR3: TGTGCCAGCAGCTTAACGCGGGGGGCGAGTAATGAGCAGTTCTTC.

The chain has TRBV18 and TRBJ2-2, with a possible D match to TRBD1 (7 bases). The V end lost 5 bases, the J end lost 5 bases, and 18 bases lay between the germline ends. CDR1 KGHSH and CDR2 LQKENI come from the germline V gene. The CDR3 is 16 residues long. This chain's CDR3 is CASSKGGTVRTGELFF. Here the CDR3 DNA reads TGTGCCAGCTCAAAAGGGGGGACAGTCCGTACCGGGGAGCTGTTTTTT.

The J gene is TRBJ1-2, the V gene TRBV2; perhaps TRBD1 as D (5 bases). The V end lost 7 bases, the J end lost 6 bases, and 9 bases lay between the germline ends. This CDR3 has 11 residues. Germline CDR1 reads SNHLY; CDR2 reads FYNNEI. The CDR3: CASTQGNGYTF. The CDR3 nucleotides read TGTGCCAGCACCCAGGGAAATGGCTACACCTTC.

This clone was counted a few times. This rearrangement joins TRBV6-1 to TRBJ2-7, with D perhaps TRBD2 (5 bases). The V gene's germline CDR1 is MNHNS and CDR2 SASEGT. Trimming took 6 bases from V and 4 from J, leaving 16 bases between them. The CDR3 extends over 14 amino acids. The CDR3 DNA is TGTGCCAGCAGCCCAAATCCGGGGAGTTACGAGCAGTACTTC. Translated: CASSPNPGSYEQYF.

The table lists this clone with a few counts. The CDR3 region has the DNA TGTGCCAGCAGTGTAGCGGGGGGGCCCAGCTCCTACGAGCAGTACTTC. Translated: CASSVAGGPSSYEQYF. V gene TRBV28 combines with J gene TRBJ2-5; TRBD2 matches 11 bases. The end of the DNA is better explained by TRBJ2-7, so the J call may be wrong. Germline-derived CDR1 and CDR2 are MDHEN and SYDVKM. This CDR3 is built from 16 residues.

The chain combines TRBV10-3 with TRBJ1-6; D ambiguous. V dropped 6 bases and J dropped 9 bases, with 15 bases sitting between them. This CDR3 is built from 14 residues. The V gene's germline CDR1 is ENHRY and CDR2 SYGVKD. The CDR3 DNA sequence: TGTGCCATCAGAGGGCGGCAAAAGGGTTCACCCCTCCACTTT. Translating gives CAIRGRQKGSPLHF.